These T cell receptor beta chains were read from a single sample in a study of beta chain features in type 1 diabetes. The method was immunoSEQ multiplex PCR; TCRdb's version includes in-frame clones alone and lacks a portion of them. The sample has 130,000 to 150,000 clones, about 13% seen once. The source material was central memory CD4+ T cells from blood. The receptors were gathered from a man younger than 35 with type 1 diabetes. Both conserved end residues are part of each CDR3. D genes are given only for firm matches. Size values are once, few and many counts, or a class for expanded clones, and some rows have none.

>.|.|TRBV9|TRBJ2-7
CPSSVMDGTYEQYF
TGTCCCAGCAGCGTAATGGACGGAACCTACGAGCAGTACTTC
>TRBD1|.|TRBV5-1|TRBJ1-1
CASSTNQGVNTEAFF
TGCGCCAGCAGCACTAACCAGGGGGTGAACACTGAAGCTTTCTTT
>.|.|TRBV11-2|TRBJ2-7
CASSLAQSHEQYF
TGTGCCAGCAGCTTAGCGCAGTCCCACGAGCAGTACTTC
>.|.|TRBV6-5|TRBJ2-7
CASSRTATYEQYF
TGTGCCAGCAGCAGGACAGCTACCTACGAGCAGTACTTC
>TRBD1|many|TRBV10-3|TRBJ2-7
CAISAWDRGSEQYF
TGTGCCATCAGTGCCTGGGACAGGGGATCCGAGCAGTACTTC
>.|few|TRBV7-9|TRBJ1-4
CASSLGPVTTNEKLFF
TGTGCCAGCAGCCTCGGCCCCGTCACAACTAATGAAAAACTGTTTTTT
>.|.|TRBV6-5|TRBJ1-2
CASSYQIGPLMDGYTF
TGTGCCAGCAGTTACCAAATAGGACCCCTCATGGATGGCTACACCTTC
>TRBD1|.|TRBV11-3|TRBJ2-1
CASSFPQGAGNEQFF
TGTGCCAGCAGCTTCCCCCAGGGGGCTGGCAATGAGCAGTTCTTC
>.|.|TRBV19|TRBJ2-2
CASRKGTPGELFF
TGTGCCAGTAGAAAAGGGACTCCAGGGGAGCTGTTTTTT
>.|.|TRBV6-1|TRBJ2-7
CASSDQGQSYEQYF
TGTGCCAGCAGTGACCAAGGACAGTCCTACGAGCAGTACTTC
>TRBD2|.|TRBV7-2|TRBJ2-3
CASSLGREVTQYF
TGTGCCAGCAGCTTAGGTCGGGAGGTTACGCAGTATTTT
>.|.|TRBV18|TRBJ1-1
CASSPSYRNTEAFF
TGTGCCAGCTCACCATCCTACAGGAACACTGAAGCTTTCTTT